These 28 T cell receptor beta chains were sequenced from one sample in a study of Graves' ophthalmopathy and Graves' hyperthyroidism. CDR3 regions of TCR beta were amplified from RNA transcripts. HTBI primers primed a first-round RT-PCR, and a second-round multiplex PCR followed. TCRdb used MiXCR to reprocess the multiplex PCR reads, holding one entry per CDR3 protein. The table shows hundreds of thousands of distinct CDR3 sequences, with around 21% occurring only once. The sequencing sample was made of peripheral blood. The origin of the receptors is a woman aged 18-35 years with stable Graves' hyperthyroidism.

The genes are TRBV2 and TRBJ1-5; 7 positions match TRBD1. Germline assignment: CDR1 SNHLY and CDR2 FYNNEI. The CDR3 consists of 15 residues. V gave up 3 bases and J gave up 4 bases; unmatched junction bases: 6. In nucleotides, the CDR3 is TGTGCCAGCAGTGAGGAGGGACAGATGAATCAGCCCCAGCATTTT. Translation: CASSEEGQMNQPQHF.

A few counts support this clonotype. The V call is TRBV6-2 or TRBV6-3, the J call TRBJ1-5; D is ambiguous. Trimming pared 0 bases from V and 0 bases from J, leaving 15 bases between. This CDR3 has 18 amino acids. Germline V gives CDR1 MNHEY, CDR2 SVGEGT. The CDR3 spells CASSYSRRERYSNQPQHF. As DNA, the CDR3 is TGTGCCAGCAGTTACTCGCGGAGGGAGAGATATAGCAATCAGCCCCAGCATTTT.

This clonotype was seen ten or more times. The chain uses TRBV12-3 or TRBV12-4 and TRBJ2-7; D may match TRBD1 or TRBD2 (5 bases each). The V gene lost 4 bases and the J gene lost 3 bases, with 10 bases spanning the gap. The CDR3 is made up of 13 amino acids. The CDR3 region has the DNA TGTGCCAGCAGTTCCGGGGCCTACTACGAGCAGTACTTC. This sequence encodes CASSSGAYYEQYF.

The chain has TRBV13 and TRBJ2-7, with 11 positions matching TRBD2. CDR3 size: 14 residues. The ends lost 3 bases at V and 5 bases at J; junction bases unmatched: 3. The germline CDR1 and CDR2 sequences are PRHDT and FYEKMQ (reference sequence). CDR3 protein: CASSFSGGANEQYF. In DNA form, the CDR3 reads TGTGCCAGCAGCTTTAGCGGGGGGGCAAACGAGCAGTACTTC.

The rearrangement uses TRBV6-1 and TRBJ2-2; D unresolved. V was pared by 6 bases and J by 8 bases, with 7 bases between. This CDR3 is built from 11 residues. The V gene's germline CDR1 is MNHNS and CDR2 SASEGT. The CDR3 DNA follows: TGTGCCAGCAGAGTGGTTGGGGAGCTGTTTTTT. It encodes CASRVVGELFF.

This clonotype occurred many times. The chain couples TRBV6-1 to TRBJ1-5; no definite D call. This CDR3 has 14 amino acids. Germline V gene sequence: CDR1 MNHNS, CDR2 SASEGT. V gave up 2 bases and J gave up 2 bases, with 7 bases separating them. The CDR3 DNA reads TGTGCCAGCAGTGAATGGAGTGGCAATCAGCCCCAGCATTTT. Protein: CASSEWSGNQPQHF.

This clonotype appeared many times. This chain joins TRBV6-2 or TRBV6-3 and TRBJ1-1, with 7 positions matching TRBD1. The V and J ends lost 0 bases and 5 bases, in that order; junction bases with no gene match: 15. CDR3 length equals 18 residues. From germline, CDR1 is MNHEY and CDR2 SVGEGT. Here the CDR3 DNA reads TGTGCCAGCAGTTACTCAACTCGAGGTCAGGGGGTTGGTACTGAAGCTTTCTTT. Translating it yields CASSYSTRGQGVGTEAFF.

This clonotype has at least ten counts. This chain joins TRBV4-1 and TRBJ2-5, with a possible D match to TRBD1 (6 bases). Germline V CDR1 and CDR2: MGHRA, YSYEKL. V was trimmed by 5 bases and J by 1 base, leaving 17 bases between them. The CDR3 covers 16 residues. The DNA of the CDR3 is TGCGCCAGCAGCTCGGAAGGGGGAACCCTCCAAGAGACCCAGTACTTC. Amino acids: CASSSEGGTLQETQYF.

This clonotype was picked up many times. A much more abundant neighbour one base away suggests this may be a read error. This chain uses TRBV6-2 or TRBV6-3 with TRBJ1-5; possible D gene TRBD1, 5 bases. The CDR3 extends over 16 amino acids. Germline-derived CDR1 and CDR2 are MNHEY and SVGEGT. Trimming removed 0 bases at V and 11 bases at J, with 20 bases between. Here the CDR3 DNA reads TGTGCCAGCAGTTACTCGTGGGGATACAGGCGGCAGTCCCAGCATTTT. It is translated as CASSYSWGYRRQSQHF.

This clonotype was seen ten or more times. The chain uses TRBV10-3 and TRBJ1-2; D might be TRBD1 (5 bases). Germline assignment: CDR1 ENHRY and CDR2 SYGVKD. This CDR3 is 15 amino acids long. Between the trimmed V and J ends, which lost 0 bases and 4 bases, there was a span of 12 bases. The CDR3 DNA follows: TGTGCCATCAGTGAGTCCCCAGGGTATAGCTATGGCTACACCTTC. It encodes CAISESPGYSYGYTF.

This clonotype was observed many times. CDR3 sequence: CASTSYLNTEAFF. In DNA form, the CDR3 reads TGTGCCAGCACCTCGTACTTGAACACTGAAGCTTTCTTT. The genes are TRBV6-2 or TRBV6-3 and TRBJ1-1, with D uncertain. V lost 7 bases and J lost 0, with 9 bases in between. CDR3 length equals 13 residues. Per germline, CDR1 MNHEY and CDR2 SVGEGT.

The rearrangement joins TRBV5-1 to TRBJ2-7, with TRBD2 as a possible D gene (7 bases). CDR1 is SGHRS and CDR2 is YFSETQ in the germline V gene. This CDR3 comprises 16 residues. V was trimmed by 4 bases and J by 3 bases, leaving 20 bases between them. The DNA for the CDR3 is TGCGCCAGCAGCCCCCGCCGGGGCGGGGGCAGCTACGAGCAGTACTTC. Amino acid sequence: CASSPRRGGGSYEQYF. Together with reference TRBV5-1 and TRBJ2-7, the CDR3 gives the full variable domain: KAGVTQTPRYLIKTRGQQVTLSCSPISGHRSVSWYQQTPGQGLQFLFEYFSETQRNKGNFPGRFSGRQFSNSRSEMNVSTLELGDSALYLCASSPRRGGGSYEQYFGPGTRLTVT.

This clonotype was seen only a few times. This sequence joins TRBV19 and TRBJ2-2, with 7 bases aligning to TRBD2. Germline V gene data show CDR1 as LNHDA and CDR2 as SQIVND (reference sequence). The CDR3 sequence is 16 residues long. V was clipped by 3 bases and J by 4 bases; unmatched bases: 8. The CDR3 DNA reads TGTGCCAGTAGTATCCTTCTAGCGGACCCCACCGGGGAGCTGTTTTTT. This encodes CASSILLADPTGELFF.

V is TRBV7-8 and J is TRBJ2-7; D uncertain. V lost 5 bases, J lost 2 bases, and 10 bases lay in between. This CDR3 has 13 amino acids. Germline V gene sequence: CDR1 SGHVS, CDR2 FQNEAQ. The CDR3 coding sequence is TGTGCCAGCAGCCTAGGGTCGGCCTACGAGCAGTACTTC. Encoded protein: CASSLGSAYEQYF.

The V call is TRBV6-1, the J call TRBJ2-5, with 12 bases aligning to TRBD2. The CDR3 contains 17 residues. Trimming at V came to 5 bases and at J to 5 bases, leaving 12 bases not matched to a gene. Germline assignment: CDR1 MNHNS and CDR2 SASEGT. For the CDR3, the DNA is TGTGCCAGCAGTCTAGCGGGGGGGACGGGCGTGGTTGAGACCCAGTACTTC. Its translation is CASSLAGGTGVVETQYF.

This clonotype was counted many times. V and J are TRBV9 and TRBJ2-2; D is possibly TRBD2 (6 bases). CDR1 and CDR2 (germline): SGDLS, YYNGEE. The germline V and J ends were trimmed by 3 bases and 2 bases, with 11 bases remaining between them. CDR3 length: 15 amino acids. CDR3 sequence: CASSGGTSNTGELFF. The CDR3, as DNA: TGTGCCAGCAGCGGGGGGACTTCAAACACCGGGGAGCTGTTTTTT.

This clonotype was counted many times. The chain is built from TRBV12-3 or TRBV12-4 and TRBJ1-2; TRBD1 matches at 7 bases. V gave up 3 bases and J gave up 5 bases; unmatched junction bases: 9. This CDR3 is built from 15 residues. CDR3 in DNA: TGTGCCAGCAGTTTTGGACAGGCCAAACGGTATGGCTACACCTTC. Translated: CASSFGQAKRYGYTF.

This sequence joins TRBV7-8 and TRBJ2-5; no firm D call. This CDR3 has 15 residues. Between the trimmed V and J ends, which lost 2 bases and 1 base, there was a span of 11 bases. Per the germline V gene, CDR1 is SGHVS and CDR2 is FQNEAQ. The chain's CDR3 is CASSLFRRVQETQYF. For the CDR3, the DNA is TGTGCCAGCAGCTTATTCCGGAGAGTCCAAGAGACCCAGTACTTC.

This sequence joins TRBV10-1 and TRBJ2-7, with 12 bases fitting TRBD1. Germline-derived CDR1 and CDR2 are WNHNN and SYGVQD (reference sequence). The V gene end was trimmed by 6 bases and the J gene end by 3 bases; junction bases not matched to a gene: 6. The CDR3 consists of 15 residues. CDR3 sequence: CASSHGTGGGYEQYF. The CDR3 DNA is TGCGCCAGCAGCCACGGGACAGGGGGCGGCTACGAGCAGTACTTC.

Remarks on this clonotype: The junction differs from germline at one of its ends, possibly a read error. The chain carries TRBV25-1 and TRBJ1-5, with a possible D match to TRBD1 (6 bases). The CDR3 consists of 14 residues. CDR1 and CDR2 (germline): MGHDK, SYGVNS. CDR3 sequence reads: CASSEGQGNQPLHF. DNA for the CDR3: TGTGCCAGCAGTGAAGGCCAGGGGAATCAGCCCCTGCATTTT.

This clonotype was seen ten or more times. The rearrangement joins TRBV24-1 to TRBJ1-5; D unclear. This CDR3 is built from 14 residues. Germline V gene data show CDR1 as KGHDR and CDR2 as SFDVKD. Trimming removed 5 bases at V and 7 bases at J, with 14 bases between. CDR3 DNA: TGTGCCACCAGTGCGGCGGGGATCTGGCAGCCCCAGCATTTT. This translates into CATSAAGIWQPQHF.

This clonotype was seen many times. V is TRBV7-3 and J is TRBJ2-2, with 14 bases fitting TRBD2. The ends lost 4 bases at V and 3 bases at J; junction bases unmatched: 4. CDR1 and CDR2 from the germline V gene are SGHTA and FQGTGA. This CDR3 has 17 residues. The CDR3 is CASSSTSGRVDTGELFF. The CDR3, as DNA: TGTGCCAGCAGCTCGACTAGCGGGAGGGTCGACACCGGGGAGCTGTTTTTT.

This clonotype has more than one count but fewer than ten. The chain couples TRBV18 to TRBJ2-7, with 7 positions matching TRBD2. CDR1 and CDR2 (germline): KGHSH, LQKENI. V trimming: 3 bases; J trimming: 4 bases; junction bases outside the gene matches: 6. The CDR3 extends over 14 amino acids. CDR3 DNA sequence: TGTGCCAGCTCACCCGGACTAGGAGGGTACGAGCAGTACTTC. Its translation is CASSPGLGGYEQYF.

Many counts were recorded for this clonotype. This rearrangement joins TRBV5-1 to TRBJ2-2; no reliable D call. V was pared by 2 bases and J by 7 bases, with 6 bases between. Germline loops: CDR1 SGHRS, CDR2 YFSETQ. The CDR3 loop spans 12 amino acids. In DNA form, the CDR3 reads TGCGCCAGCAGCTTCGGTAGCGGGGAGCTGTTTTTT. Protein: CASSFGSGELFF.

The chain links TRBV6-1 to TRBJ2-7; D is ambiguous. CDR3 length: 16 amino acids. Germline loops: CDR1 MNHNS, CDR2 SASEGT. The germline V and J ends were trimmed by 11 bases and 3 bases, with 26 bases remaining between them. In DNA form, the CDR3 reads TGTGCCGGCAAACCCGAGTTATGGCAGACGGTCTACGAGCAGTACTTC. Translated: CAGKPELWQTVYEQYF.

This clonotype has ten or more counts. The rearrangement joins TRBV30 to TRBJ1-6; D is undetermined. Per germline, CDR1 GTSNPN and CDR2 SVGIG (reference sequence). The CDR3 runs 14 residues. The V end was cut by 3 bases, the J end by 0 bases, with 6 bases between. The CDR3 coding sequence is TGTGCCTGGAGGGATAGCTCCTATAATTCACCCCTCCACTTT. Amino acids: CAWRDSSYNSPLHF. The full variable domain, with the rest looked up from reference TRBV30 and TRBJ1-6, is SQTIHQWPATLVQPVGSPLSLECTVEGTSNPNLYWYRQAAGRGLQLLFYSVGIGQISSEVPQNLSASRPQDRQFILSSKKLLLSDSGFYLCAWRDSSYNSPLHFGNGTRLTVT.

This clonotype showed up just a few times. This chain connects TRBV2 to TRBJ2-6, with D maybe TRBD2 (5 bases). The CDR3 is 11 residues long. CDR1 and CDR2 from the germline V gene are SNHLY and FYNNEI. Trimming took off 10 bases at V and 9 bases at J, with 10 bases between the two ends. This CDR3 reads CAKAGDNVLTF. The CDR3 nucleotides read TGTGCCAAGGCGGGCGACAACGTCCTGACTTTC.

The sample holds many counts of this clonotype. In nucleotides, the CDR3 is TGTGCCAGCAGCTTAAGGGGATCTTCAGAGACCCAGTACTTC. Translation gives CASSLRGSSETQYF. The rearrangement uses TRBV7-9 and TRBJ2-5; TRBD1 might be the D (5 bases). This CDR3 has 14 amino acids. CDR1 is SEHNR, CDR2 FQNEAQ, per germline (reference sequence). V was cut by 2 bases and J by 4 bases, with 11 bases left in between.